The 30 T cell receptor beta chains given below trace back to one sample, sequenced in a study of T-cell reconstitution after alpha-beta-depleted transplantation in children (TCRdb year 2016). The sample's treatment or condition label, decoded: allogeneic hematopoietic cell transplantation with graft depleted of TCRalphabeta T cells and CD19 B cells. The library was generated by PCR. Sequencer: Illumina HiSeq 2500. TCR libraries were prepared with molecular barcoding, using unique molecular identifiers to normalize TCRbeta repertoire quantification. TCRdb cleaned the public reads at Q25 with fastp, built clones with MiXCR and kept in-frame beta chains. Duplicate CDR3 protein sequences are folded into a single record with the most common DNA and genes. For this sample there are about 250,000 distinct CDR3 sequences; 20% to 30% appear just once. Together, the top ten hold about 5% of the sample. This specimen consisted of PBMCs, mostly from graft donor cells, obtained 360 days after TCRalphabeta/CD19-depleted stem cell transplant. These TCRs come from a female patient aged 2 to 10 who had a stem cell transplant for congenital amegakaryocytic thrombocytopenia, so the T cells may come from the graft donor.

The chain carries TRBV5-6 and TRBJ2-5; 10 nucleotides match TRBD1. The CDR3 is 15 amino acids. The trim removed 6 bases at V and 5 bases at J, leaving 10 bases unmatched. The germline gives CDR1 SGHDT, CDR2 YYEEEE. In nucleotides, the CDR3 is TGTGCCAGCATCGCTTTGGGACAGGGGATTGAGACCCAGTACTTC. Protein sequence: CASIALGQGIETQYF.

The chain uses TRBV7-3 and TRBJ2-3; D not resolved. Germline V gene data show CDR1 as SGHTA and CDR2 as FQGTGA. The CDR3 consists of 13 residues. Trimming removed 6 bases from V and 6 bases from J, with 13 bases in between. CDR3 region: CASSPGRVDTQYF. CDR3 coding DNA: TGTGCCAGCAGTCCCGGACGGGTCGATACGCAGTATTTT. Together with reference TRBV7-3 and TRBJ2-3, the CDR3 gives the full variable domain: GAGVSQTPSNKVTEKGKYVELRCDPISGHTALYWYRQSLGQGPEFLIYFQGTGAADDSGLPNDRFFAVRPEGSVSTLKIQRTERGDSAVYLCASSPGRVDTQYFGPGTRLTVL.

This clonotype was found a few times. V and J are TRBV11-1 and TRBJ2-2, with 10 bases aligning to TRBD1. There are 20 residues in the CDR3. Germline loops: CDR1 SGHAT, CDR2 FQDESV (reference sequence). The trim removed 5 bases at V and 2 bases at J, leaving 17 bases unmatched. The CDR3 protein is CASSPLRWSRDRGNTGELFF. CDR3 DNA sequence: TGTGCCAGCAGCCCTTTGCGATGGAGCCGGGACAGGGGTAACACCGGGGAGCTGTTTTTT. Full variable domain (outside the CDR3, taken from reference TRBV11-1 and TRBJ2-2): EAEVAQSPRYKITEKSQAVAFWCDPISGHATLYWYRQILGQGPELLVQFQDESVVDDSQLPKDRFSAERLKGVDSTLKIQPAELGDSAMYLCASSPLRWSRDRGNTGELFFGEGSRLTVL.

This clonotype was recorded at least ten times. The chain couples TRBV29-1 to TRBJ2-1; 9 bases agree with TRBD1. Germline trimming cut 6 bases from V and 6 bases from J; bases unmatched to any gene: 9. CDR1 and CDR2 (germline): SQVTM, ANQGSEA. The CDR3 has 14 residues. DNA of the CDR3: TGCAGCGTCCTACAGGGGGCTGGTGGCAATGAGCAGTTCTTC. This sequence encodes CSVLQGAGGNEQFF.

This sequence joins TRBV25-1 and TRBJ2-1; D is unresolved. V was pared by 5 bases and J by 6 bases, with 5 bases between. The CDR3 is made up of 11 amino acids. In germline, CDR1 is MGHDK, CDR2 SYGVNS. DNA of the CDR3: TGTGCCAGCAGTTGGGGCAATGAGCAGTTCTTC. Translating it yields CASSWGNEQFF. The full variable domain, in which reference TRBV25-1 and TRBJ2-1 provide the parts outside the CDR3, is EADIYQTPRYLVIGTGKKITLECSQTMGHDKMYWYQQDPGMELHLIHYSYGVNSTEKGDLSSESTVSRIRTEHFPLTLESARPSHTSQYLCASSWGNEQFFGPGTRLTVL.

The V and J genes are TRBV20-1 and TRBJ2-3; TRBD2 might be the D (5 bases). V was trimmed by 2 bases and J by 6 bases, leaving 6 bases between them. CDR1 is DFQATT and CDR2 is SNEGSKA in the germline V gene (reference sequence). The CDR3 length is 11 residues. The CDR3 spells CSARTSDTQYF. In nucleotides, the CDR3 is TGCAGTGCTAGAACTAGTGATACGCAGTATTTT.

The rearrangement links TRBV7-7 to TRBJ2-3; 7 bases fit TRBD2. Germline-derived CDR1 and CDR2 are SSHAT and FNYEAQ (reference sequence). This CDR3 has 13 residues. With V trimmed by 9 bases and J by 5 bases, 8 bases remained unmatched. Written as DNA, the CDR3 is TGTGCCAGTGCGACTAGCATATTAGATACGCAGTATTTT. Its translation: CASATSILDTQYF.

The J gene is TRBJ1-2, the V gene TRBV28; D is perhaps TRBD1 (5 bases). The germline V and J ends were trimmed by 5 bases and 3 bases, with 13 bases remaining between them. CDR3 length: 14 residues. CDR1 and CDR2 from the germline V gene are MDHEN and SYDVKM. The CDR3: CASSRRVGDYGYTF. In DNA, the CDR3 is TGTGCCAGCAGTCGGAGGGTAGGGGACTATGGCTACACCTTC.

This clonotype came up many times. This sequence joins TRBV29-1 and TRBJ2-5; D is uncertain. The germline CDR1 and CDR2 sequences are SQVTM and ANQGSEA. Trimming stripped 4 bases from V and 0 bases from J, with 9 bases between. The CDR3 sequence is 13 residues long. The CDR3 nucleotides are TGCAGCGTTGTTTTGGCAGACCAAGAGACCCAGTACTTC. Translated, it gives CSVVLADQETQYF.

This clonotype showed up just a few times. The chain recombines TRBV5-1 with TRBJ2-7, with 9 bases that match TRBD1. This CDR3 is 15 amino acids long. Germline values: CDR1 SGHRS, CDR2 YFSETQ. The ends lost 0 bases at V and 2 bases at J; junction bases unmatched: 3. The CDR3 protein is CASSLDGDRAYEQYF. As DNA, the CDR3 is TGCGCCAGCAGCTTGGATGGGGACAGGGCCTACGAGCAGTACTTC.

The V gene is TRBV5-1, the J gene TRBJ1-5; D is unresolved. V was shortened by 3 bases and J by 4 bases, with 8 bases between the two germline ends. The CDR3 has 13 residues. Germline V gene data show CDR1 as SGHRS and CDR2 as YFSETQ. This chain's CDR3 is CASSYGSNQPQHF. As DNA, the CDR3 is TGCGCCAGCAGCTACGGGAGTAATCAGCCCCAGCATTTT.

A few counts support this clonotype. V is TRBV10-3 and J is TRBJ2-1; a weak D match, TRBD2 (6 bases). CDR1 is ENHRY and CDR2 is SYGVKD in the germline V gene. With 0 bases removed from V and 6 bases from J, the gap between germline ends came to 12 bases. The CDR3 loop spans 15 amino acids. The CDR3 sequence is CAISESGGGTNEQFF. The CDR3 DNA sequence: TGTGCCATCAGTGAGTCCGGGGGTGGGACCAATGAGCAGTTCTTC.

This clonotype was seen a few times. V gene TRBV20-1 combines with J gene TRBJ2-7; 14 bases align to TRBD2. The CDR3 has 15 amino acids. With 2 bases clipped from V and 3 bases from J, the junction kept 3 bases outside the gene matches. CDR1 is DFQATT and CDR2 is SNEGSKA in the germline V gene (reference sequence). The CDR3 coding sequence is TGCAGTGCTAGACCGGGACTAGCGGGGGACTACGAGCAGTACTTC. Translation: CSARPGLAGDYEQYF.

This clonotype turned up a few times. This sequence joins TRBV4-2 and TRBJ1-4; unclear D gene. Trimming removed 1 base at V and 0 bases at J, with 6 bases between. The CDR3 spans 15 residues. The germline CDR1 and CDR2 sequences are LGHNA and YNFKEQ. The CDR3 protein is CASSQAGTTNEKLFF. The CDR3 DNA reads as TGTGCCAGCAGCCAAGCGGGAACAACTAATGAAAAACTGTTTTTT.

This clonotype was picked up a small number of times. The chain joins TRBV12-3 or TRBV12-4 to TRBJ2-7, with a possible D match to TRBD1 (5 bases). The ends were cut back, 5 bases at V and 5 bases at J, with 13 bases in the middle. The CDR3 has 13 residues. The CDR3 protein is CASSPGWGHEQYF. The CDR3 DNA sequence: TGTGCCAGCAGTCCAGGTTGGGGCCACGAGCAGTACTTC.

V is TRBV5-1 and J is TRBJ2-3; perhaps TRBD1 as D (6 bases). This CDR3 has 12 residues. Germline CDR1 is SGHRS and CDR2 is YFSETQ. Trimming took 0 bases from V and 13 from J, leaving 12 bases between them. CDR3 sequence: CASSLAGAEEYF. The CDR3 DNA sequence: TGCGCCAGCAGCTTGGCAGGGGCAGAAGAGTATTTT. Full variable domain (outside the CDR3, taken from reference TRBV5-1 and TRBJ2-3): KAGVTQTPRYLIKTRGQQVTLSCSPISGHRSVSWYQQTPGQGLQFLFEYFSETQRNKGNFPGRFSGRQFSNSRSEMNVSTLELGDSALYLCASSLAGAEEYFGPGTRLTVL.

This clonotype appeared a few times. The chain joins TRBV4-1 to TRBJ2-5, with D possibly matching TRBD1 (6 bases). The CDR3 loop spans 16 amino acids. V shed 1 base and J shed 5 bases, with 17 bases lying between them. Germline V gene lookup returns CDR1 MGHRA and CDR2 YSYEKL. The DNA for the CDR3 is TGCGCCAGCAGCCAAGTCCACAACTCCCAGGGGGAGACCCAGTACTTC. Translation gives CASSQVHNSQGETQYF.

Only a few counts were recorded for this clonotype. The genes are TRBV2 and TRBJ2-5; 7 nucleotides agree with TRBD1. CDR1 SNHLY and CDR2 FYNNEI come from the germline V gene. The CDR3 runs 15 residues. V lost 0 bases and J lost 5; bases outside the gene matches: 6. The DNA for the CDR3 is TGTGCCAGCAGTGAAGCTGACAGGGTCAGGGAGACCCAGTACTTC. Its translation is CASSEADRVRETQYF.

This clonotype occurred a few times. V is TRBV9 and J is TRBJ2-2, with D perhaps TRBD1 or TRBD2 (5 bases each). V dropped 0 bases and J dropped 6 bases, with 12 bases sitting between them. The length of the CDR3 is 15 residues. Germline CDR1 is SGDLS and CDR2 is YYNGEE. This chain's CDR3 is CASSVEPVGAGELFF. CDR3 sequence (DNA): TGTGCCAGCAGCGTAGAGCCTGTGGGGGCCGGGGAGCTGTTTTTT.

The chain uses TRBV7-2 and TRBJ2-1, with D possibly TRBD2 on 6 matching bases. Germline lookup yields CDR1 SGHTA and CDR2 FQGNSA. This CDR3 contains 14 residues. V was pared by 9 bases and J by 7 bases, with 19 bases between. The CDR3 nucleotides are TGTGCCAGTAAGGGACTCTCCCGGCCGAATGAGCAGTTCTTC. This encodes CASKGLSRPNEQFF.

The CDR3 sequence: CATSRSSASYNEQFF. The CDR3 DNA follows: TGTGCCACCAGCAGATCTAGCGCCTCCTACAATGAGCAGTTCTTC. The chain employs TRBV15 and TRBJ2-1, with D possibly TRBD2 on 6 matching bases. Trimming took 2 bases from V and 0 from J, leaving 8 bases between them. CDR3 length: 15 residues. Germline values: CDR1 LNHNV, CDR2 YYDKDF (reference sequence).

The CDR3 bases are TGTGCCAGCTCACCACCGAGCGCTTGGTACGAGCAGTACTTC. Its protein is CASSPPSAWYEQYF. The rearrangement links TRBV18 to TRBJ2-7; the D is unclear. The CDR3 spans 14 residues. The V gene's germline CDR1 is KGHSH and CDR2 LQKENI. The V end was cut by 0 bases, the J end by 4 bases, with 10 bases between. Supplemented by reference TRBV18 and TRBJ2-7, the full variable domain reads NAGVMQNPRHLVRRRGQEARLRCSPMKGHSHVYWYRQLPEEGLKFMVYLQKENIIDESGMPKERFSAEFPKEGPSILRIQQVVRGDSAAYFCASSPPSAWYEQYFGPGTRLTVT.

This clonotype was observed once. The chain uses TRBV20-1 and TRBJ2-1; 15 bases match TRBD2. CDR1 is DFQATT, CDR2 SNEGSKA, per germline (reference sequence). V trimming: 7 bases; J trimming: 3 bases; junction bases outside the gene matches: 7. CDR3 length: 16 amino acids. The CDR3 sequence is CSGKWTSGGGYNEQFF. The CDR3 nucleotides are TGCAGTGGTAAATGGACTAGCGGGGGGGGCTACAATGAGCAGTTCTTC.

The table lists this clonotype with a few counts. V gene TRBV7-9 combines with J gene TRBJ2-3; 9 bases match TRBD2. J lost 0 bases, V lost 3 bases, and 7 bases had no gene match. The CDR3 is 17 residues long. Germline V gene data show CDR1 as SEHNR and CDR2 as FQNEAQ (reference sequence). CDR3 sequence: CASSLRLTSGSTDTQYF. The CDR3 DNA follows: TGTGCCAGCAGCTTGCGATTGACTAGCGGAAGCACAGATACGCAGTATTTT.

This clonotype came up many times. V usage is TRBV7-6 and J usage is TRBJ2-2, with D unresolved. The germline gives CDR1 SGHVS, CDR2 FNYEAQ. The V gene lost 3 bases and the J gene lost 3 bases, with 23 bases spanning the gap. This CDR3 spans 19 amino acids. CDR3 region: CASSFRIYSPTGYTGELFF. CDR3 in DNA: TGTGCCAGCAGCTTTCGCATTTACAGCCCGACGGGTTACACCGGGGAGCTGTTTTTT.

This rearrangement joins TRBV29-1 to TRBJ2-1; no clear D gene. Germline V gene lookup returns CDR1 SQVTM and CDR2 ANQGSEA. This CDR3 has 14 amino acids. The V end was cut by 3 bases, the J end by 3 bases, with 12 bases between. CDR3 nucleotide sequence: TGCAGCGTTGAGCCAGGCCCCCTCTACAATGAGCAGTTCTTC. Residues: CSVEPGPLYNEQFF.

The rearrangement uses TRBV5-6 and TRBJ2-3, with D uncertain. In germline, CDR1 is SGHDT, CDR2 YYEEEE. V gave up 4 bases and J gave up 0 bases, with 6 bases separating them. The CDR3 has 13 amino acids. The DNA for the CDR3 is TGTGCCAGCAGCGACGGGAGCACAGATACGCAGTATTTT. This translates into CASSDGSTDTQYF.

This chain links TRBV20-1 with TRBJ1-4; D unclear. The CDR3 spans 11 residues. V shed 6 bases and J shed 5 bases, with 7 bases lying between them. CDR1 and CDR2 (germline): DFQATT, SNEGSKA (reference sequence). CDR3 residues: CSASWNEKLFF. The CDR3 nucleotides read TGCAGTGCCAGCTGGAATGAAAAACTGTTTTTT.

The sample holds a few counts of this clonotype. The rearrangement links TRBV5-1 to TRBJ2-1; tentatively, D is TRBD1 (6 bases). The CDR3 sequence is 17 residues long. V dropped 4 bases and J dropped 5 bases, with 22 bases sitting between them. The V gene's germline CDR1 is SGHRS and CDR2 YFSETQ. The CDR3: CASSPPRQGMVDNEQFF. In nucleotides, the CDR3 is TGCGCCAGCAGCCCCCCGCGCCAGGGGATGGTGGACAATGAGCAGTTCTTC. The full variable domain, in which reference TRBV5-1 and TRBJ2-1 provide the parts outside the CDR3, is KAGVTQTPRYLIKTRGQQVTLSCSPISGHRSVSWYQQTPGQGLQFLFEYFSETQRNKGNFPGRFSGRQFSNSRSEMNVSTLELGDSALYLCASSPPRQGMVDNEQFFGPGTRLTVL.

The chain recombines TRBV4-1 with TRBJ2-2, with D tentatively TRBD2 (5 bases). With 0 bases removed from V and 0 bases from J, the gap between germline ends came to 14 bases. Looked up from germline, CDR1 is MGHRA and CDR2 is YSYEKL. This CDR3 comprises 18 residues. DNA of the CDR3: TGCGCCAGCAGCCAAGATCGGGGTGGCGCGGCGAACACCGGGGAGCTGTTTTTT. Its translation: CASSQDRGGAANTGELFF.